This T cell receptor beta chain stems from a study of shared clonotypes between healthy human individuals. Across the study: Samples came from two female and a few male donors aged 18 to 49. Overall study findings and caveats: A limitation of the genetic and exposure-history diversity represented arose from few donors. Across a handful of donors, naive CD4 shared 5% to 5.5%, naive CD8 more than 3%, memory CD4 about 2.4%, memory CD8 under 0.5%.

Per the authors' pipeline: ImmunoSEQ gave junction-only sequences without quality scores, so filtering differed. Generated by immunoSEQ multiplex PCR, the TCRdb table keeps only in-frame clones and is missing some. D and trimming come from the DNA, and the V and J calls and clone size come from that table. Of 1,500,000 or so clones listed, approximately 96% are singletons. Worth noting for this clone: Its cognate antigen is unknown.

V was trimmed by 1 base and J by 4 bases, leaving 14 bases between them. The germline V gene has CDR1 SGHNT and CDR2 YYREEE (reference sequence). This CDR3 has 15 amino acids. Sequencing was carried out using naive CD4+ T cells sorted from blood. Specified subset: CD45RA+ positively selected. This sequence originates from a man between 25 and 39 years old in good health. The chain carries TRBV5-4 and TRBJ2-5; D perhaps matches TRBD2 (6 bases). The CDR3 protein is CASSLNGRFLETQYF. The CDR3 DNA sequence: TGTGCCAGCAGCTTGAACGGGAGATTCTTAGAGACCCAGTACTTC.